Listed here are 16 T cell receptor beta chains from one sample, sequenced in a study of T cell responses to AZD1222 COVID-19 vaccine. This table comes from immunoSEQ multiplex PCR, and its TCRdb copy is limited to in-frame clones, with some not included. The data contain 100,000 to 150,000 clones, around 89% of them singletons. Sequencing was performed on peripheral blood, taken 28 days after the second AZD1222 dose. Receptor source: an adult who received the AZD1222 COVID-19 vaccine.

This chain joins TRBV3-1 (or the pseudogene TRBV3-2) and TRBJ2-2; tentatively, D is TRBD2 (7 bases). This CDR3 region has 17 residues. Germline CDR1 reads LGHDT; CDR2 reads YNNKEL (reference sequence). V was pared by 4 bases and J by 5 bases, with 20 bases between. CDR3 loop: CASSPGGRGAGTGELFF. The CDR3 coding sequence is TGTGCCAGCAGCCCGGGGGGCAGGGGCGCAGGGACCGGGGAGCTGTTTTTT.

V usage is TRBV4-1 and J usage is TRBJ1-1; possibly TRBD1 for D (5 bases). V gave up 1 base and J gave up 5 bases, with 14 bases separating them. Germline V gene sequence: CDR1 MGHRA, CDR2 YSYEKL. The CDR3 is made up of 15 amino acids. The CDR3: CASSQVGQGGTEAFF. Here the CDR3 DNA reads TGCGCCAGCAGCCAAGTGGGGCAGGGAGGTACTGAAGCTTTCTTT.

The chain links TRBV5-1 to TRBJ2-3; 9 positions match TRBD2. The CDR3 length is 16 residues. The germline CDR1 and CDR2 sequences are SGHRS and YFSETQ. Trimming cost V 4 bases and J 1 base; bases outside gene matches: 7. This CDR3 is CASSTLTSGRTDTQYF. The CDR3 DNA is TGCGCCAGCAGCACCTTGACTAGCGGACGCACAGATACGCAGTATTTT.

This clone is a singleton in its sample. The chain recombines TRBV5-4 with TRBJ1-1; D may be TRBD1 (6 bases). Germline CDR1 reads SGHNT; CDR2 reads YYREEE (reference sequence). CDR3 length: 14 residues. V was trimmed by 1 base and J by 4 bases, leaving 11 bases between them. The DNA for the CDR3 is TGTGCCAGCAGCTTGATTGGAGGGGGCACTGAAGCTTTCTTT. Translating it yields CASSLIGGGTEAFF.

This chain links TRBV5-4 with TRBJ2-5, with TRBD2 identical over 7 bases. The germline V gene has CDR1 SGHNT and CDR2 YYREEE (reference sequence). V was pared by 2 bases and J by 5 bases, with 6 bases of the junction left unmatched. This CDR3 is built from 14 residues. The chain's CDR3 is CASSFTAGGETQYF. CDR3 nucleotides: TGTGCCAGCAGCTTTACGGCCGGGGGGGAGACCCAGTACTTC.

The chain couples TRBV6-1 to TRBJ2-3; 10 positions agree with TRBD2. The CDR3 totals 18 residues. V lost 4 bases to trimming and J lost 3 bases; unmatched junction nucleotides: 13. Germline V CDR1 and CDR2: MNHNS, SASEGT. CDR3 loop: CASSGLGLAGATTDTQYF. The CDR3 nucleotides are TGTGCCAGCAGTGGCCTAGGGCTAGCGGGAGCGACGACAGATACGCAGTATTTT.

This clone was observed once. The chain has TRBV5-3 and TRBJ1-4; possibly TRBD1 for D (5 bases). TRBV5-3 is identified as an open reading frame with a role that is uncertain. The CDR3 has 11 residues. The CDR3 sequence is CQARVREKLFF. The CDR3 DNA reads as TGTCAGGCCAGGGTGAGGGAAAAACTGTTTTTT.

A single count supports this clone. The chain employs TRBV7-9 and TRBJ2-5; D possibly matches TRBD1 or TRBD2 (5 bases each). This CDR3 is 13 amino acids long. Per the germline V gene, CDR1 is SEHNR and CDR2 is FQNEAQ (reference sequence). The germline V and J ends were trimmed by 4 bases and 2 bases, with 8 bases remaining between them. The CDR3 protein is CASSYRRQETQYF. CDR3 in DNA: TGTGCCAGCAGCTACAGGAGGCAAGAGACCCAGTACTTC.

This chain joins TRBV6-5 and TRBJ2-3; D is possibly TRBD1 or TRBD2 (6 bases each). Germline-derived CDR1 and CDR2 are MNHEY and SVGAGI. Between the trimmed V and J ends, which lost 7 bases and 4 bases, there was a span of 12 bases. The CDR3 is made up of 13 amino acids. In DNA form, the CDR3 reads TGTGCCAGCAAAGAAAGGGGGGCAGATACGCAGTATTTT. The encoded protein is CASKERGADTQYF.

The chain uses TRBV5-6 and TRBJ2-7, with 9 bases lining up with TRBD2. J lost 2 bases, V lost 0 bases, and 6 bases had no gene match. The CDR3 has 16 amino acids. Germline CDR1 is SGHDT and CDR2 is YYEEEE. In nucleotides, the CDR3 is TGTGCCAGCAGCTTGGGGTCGTCTAGCGGGGCCTACGAGCAGTACTTC. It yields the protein CASSLGSSSGAYEQYF.

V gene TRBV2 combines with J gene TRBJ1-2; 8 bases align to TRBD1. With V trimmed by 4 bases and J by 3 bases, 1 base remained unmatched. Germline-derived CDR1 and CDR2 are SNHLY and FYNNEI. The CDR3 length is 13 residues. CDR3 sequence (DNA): TGTGCCAGCAGTGCGGGACAGGACTATGGCTACACCTTC. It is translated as CASSAGQDYGYTF. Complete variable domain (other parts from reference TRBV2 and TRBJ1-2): EPEVTQTPSHQVTQMGQEVILRCVPISNHLYFYWYRQILGQKVEFLVSFYNNEISEKSEIFDDQFSVERPDGSNFTLKIRSTKLEDSAMYFCASSAGQDYGYTFGSGTRLTVV.

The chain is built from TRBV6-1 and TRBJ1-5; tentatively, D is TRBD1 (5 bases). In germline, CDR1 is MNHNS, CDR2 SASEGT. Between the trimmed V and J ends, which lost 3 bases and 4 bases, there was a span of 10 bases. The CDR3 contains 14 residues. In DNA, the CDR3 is TGTGCCAGCAGTGAGGGGCTGGGGAATCAGCCCCAGCATTTT. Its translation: CASSEGLGNQPQHF.

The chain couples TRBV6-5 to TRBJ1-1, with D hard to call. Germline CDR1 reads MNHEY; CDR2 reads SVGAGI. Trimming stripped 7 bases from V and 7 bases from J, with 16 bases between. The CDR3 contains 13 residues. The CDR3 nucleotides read TGTGCCAGCACGTTTGGGAGGTGGGGTGAAGCTTTCTTT. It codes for CASTFGRWGEAFF.

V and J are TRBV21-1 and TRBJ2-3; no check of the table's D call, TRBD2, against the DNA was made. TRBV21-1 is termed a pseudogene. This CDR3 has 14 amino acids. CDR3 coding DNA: TGTGCCAGCAGCAGCGTTAAGGTCGGGGATACGCAGTATTTT. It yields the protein CASSSVKVGDTQYF.

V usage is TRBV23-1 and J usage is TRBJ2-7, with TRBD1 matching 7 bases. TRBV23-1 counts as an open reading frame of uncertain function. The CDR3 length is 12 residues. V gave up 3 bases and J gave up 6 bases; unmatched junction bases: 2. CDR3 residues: CASSQAGGEQYF. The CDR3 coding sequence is TGCGCCAGCAGTCAGGCAGGGGGCGAGCAGTACTTC.

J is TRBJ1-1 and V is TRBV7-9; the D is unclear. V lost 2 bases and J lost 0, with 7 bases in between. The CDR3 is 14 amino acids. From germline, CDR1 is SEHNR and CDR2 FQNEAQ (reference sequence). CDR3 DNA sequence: TGTGCCAGCAGCTTAACCGGCGTGAACACTGAAGCTTTCTTT. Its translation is CASSLTGVNTEAFF.